This T cell receptor (beta chain) was recorded in a study of blood T cell repertoires in COVID-19. Study summary: Spain, Italy and the United States supplied samples that represented acute and convalescent COVID-19. From T cells, B-cell-depleted T cells, or PBMCs came the material, which was cDNA or gDNA.

As processed by the authors: Counts of nucleated cells, estimated from reference gene primer amplification, were obtained. TCRdb's copy holds only in-frame clones and misses some; the assay was immunoSEQ multiplex PCR. That table is the source of V, J and clone size, and D and trimming were worked out from the DNA. Of 300,000 to 400,000 clones listed, around 90% are singletons. This CDR3 has 14 residues. CDR1 is MRHNA, CDR2 SNTAGT, per germline. The ends were cut back, 2 bases at V and 1 base at J, with 5 bases in the middle. Sequenced material: peripheral blood. The V call is TRBV6-4, the J call TRBJ2-2; D is possibly TRBD2 (5 bases). The receptor was derived from a human donor in a cohort sampled during active COVID-19. The CDR3 is CASSDGRNTGELFF. The CDR3 DNA reads TGTGCCAGCAGTGACGGGAGGAACACCGGGGAGCTGTTTTTT.